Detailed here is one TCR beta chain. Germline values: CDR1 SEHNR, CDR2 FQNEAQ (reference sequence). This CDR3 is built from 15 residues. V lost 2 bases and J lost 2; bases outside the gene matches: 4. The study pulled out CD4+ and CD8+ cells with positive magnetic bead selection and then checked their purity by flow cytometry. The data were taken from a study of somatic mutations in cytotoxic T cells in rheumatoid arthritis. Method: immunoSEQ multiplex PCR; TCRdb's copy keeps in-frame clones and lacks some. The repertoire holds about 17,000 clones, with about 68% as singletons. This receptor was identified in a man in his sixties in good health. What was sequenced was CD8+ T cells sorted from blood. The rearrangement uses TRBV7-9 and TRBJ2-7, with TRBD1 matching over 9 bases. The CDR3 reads CASSLSDRGTYEQYF. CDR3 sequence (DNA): TGTGCCAGCAGCTTATCCGACAGGGGGACCTACGAGCAGTACTTC.